The clone carrying this T cell receptor beta chain has a count of ten or more. The sample belongs to a study of T cell repertoires in cytomegalovirus infection. Turning to the study itself: Public signatures in TCR beta pointed to CMV infection and matching HLA type.

The CDR3 is made up of 13 amino acids. Germline loops: CDR1 SGHTA, CDR2 FQGTGA. Trimming cost V 5 bases and J 9 bases, with 15 bases left between them. TCRdb re-analysed the reads in MiXCR, keeping a single row per CDR3 protein. Of fewer than 550,000 distinct CDR3 sequences listed, 16% were seen once; the top ten hold under 30%. This TCR came from a human donor in good health (CMV status not recorded). Some clones in this sample may be carry-over from other donors' samples. Sequencing used CD8+ T cells from PBMCs. The chain has TRBV7-3 and TRBJ2-3, with a weak D call TRBD2 (5 bases). The CDR3 DNA is TGTGCCAGCAGCCCCCCCGCGGCGGGCACGCAGTATTTT. This sequence encodes CASSPPAAGTQYF.